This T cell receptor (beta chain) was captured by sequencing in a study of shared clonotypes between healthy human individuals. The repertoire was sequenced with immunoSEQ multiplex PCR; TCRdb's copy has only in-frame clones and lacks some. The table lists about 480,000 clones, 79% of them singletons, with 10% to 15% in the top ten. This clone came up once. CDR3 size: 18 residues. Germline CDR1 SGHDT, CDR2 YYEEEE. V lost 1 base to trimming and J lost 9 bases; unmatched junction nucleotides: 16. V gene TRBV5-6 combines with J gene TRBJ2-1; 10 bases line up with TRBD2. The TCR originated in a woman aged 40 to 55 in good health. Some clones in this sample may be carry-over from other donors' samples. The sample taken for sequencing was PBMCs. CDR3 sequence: CASSLSLAGVFRGSEQFF. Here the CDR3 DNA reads TGTGCCAGCAGCTTGAGTCTAGCGGGAGTATTTAGGGGGTCTGAGCAGTTCTTC.